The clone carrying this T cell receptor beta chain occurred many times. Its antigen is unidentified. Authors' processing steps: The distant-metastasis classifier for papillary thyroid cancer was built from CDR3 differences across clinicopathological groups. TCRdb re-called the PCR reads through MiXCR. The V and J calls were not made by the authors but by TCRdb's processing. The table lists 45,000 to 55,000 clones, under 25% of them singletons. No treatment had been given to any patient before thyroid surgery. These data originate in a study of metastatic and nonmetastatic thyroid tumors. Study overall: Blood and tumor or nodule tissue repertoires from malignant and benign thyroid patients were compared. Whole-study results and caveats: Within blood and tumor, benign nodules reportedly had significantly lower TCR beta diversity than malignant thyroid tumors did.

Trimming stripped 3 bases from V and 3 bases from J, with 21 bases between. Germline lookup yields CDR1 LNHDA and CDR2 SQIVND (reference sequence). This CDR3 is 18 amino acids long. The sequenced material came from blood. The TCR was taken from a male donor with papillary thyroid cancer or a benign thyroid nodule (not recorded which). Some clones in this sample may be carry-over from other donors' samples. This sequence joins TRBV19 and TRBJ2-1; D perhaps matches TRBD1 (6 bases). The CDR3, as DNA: TGTGCCAGTAGTATCAGGCAGGGGCCCCTCTCAAACTACAATGAGCAGTTCTTC. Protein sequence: CASSIRQGPLSNYNEQFF.